This TCR beta chain is drawn from a study of response to subunit inactivated influenza vaccine. Findings and caveats of the study: The authors proposed limited new T cell recruitment per seasonal influenza vaccination.

About this clonotype: Antigen: not known.

The CDR3 length is 12 residues. Trimming left V 5 bases short and J 1 base short, with 6 bases between. Germline values: CDR1 SGHTS, CDR2 YDEGEE. TCRdb called the RT-PCR reads again in MiXCR, with one record for every CDR3 protein. The sample shows 500,000 to 600,000 distinct CDR3 sequences, approximately 15% of them seen only once. The starting material was CD4+ T cells sorted from PBMCs, obtained about 24 months after vaccination. This sequence joins TRBV5-8 and TRBJ1-1; no clear D. The source is a man between 50 and 75 years old who received an inactivated influenza vaccine. The DNA of the CDR3 is TGTGCCAGCAGGAATAGGAACACTGAAGCTTTCTTT. Residues: CASRNRNTEAFF.